The 16 T cell receptor beta chains given below trace back to one sample, sequenced in a study of blood T cell repertoires in COVID-19. Generated by immunoSEQ multiplex PCR, the TCRdb table keeps only in-frame clones and is missing some. The table shows about 270,000 clones, with approximately 91% occurring only once. Sequencing was performed on PBMCs or T cells enriched from blood (not recorded which). These receptors were obtained from a woman in her 30s who had recovered from COVID-19.

V usage is TRBV15 and J usage is TRBJ1-5; maybe TRBD1 (5 bases). V was trimmed by 8 bases and J by 0 bases, leaving 11 bases between them. From germline, CDR1 is LNHNV and CDR2 YYDKDF (reference sequence). CDR3 length equals 14 residues. This chain's CDR3 is CATSSGYSNQPQHF. In DNA form, the CDR3 reads TGTGCCACCTCTTCAGGGTATAGCAATCAGCCCCAGCATTTT.

The V gene is TRBV6-1, the J gene TRBJ2-2; D gene uncertain. The germline V gene encodes CDR1 MNHNS and CDR2 SASEGT. This CDR3 contains 15 residues. V dropped 1 base and J dropped 2 bases, with 8 bases sitting between them. CDR3 coding DNA: TGTGCCAGCAGTGAAGTACTGCAAAACACCGGGGAGCTGTTTTTT. Protein: CASSEVLQNTGELFF.

This rearrangement joins TRBV28 to TRBJ2-7; 10 nucleotides line up with TRBD2. The germline V gene has CDR1 MDHEN and CDR2 SYDVKM. V was pared by 6 bases and J by 3 bases, with 5 bases of the junction left unmatched. The CDR3 contains 14 residues. CDR3 DNA: TGTGCCAGCAGCCTCTTAGCGGGAGGCTACGAGCAGTACTTC. Translation: CASSLLAGGYEQYF.

The chain joins TRBV6-2 or TRBV6-3 to TRBJ1-5, with 8 bases matching TRBD1. Trimming removed 6 bases from V and 7 bases from J; junction bases left unmatched: 5. Germline V gene data show CDR1 as MNHEY and CDR2 as SVGEGT. This CDR3 is 13 amino acids long. The DNA for the CDR3 is TGTGCCAGCAGCACAGGGGGGAGGCAGCCCCAGCATTTT. Translating it yields CASSTGGRQPQHF.

J is TRBJ2-7 and V is TRBV5-1; a possible D gene is TRBD1 (5 bases). This CDR3 has 13 amino acids. Germline-derived CDR1 and CDR2 are SGHRS and YFSETQ. Between the trimmed V and J ends, which lost 1 base and 6 bases, there was a span of 11 bases. DNA of the CDR3: TGCGCCAGCAGCTTGCTAGGGGCGGCCGAGCAGTACTTC. Protein: CASSLLGAAEQYF.

The J gene is TRBJ1-3, the V gene TRBV18, with D perhaps TRBD1 (5 bases). This CDR3 comprises 14 residues. CDR1 and CDR2 from the germline V gene are KGHSH and LQKENI. Between the trimmed V and J ends, which lost 2 bases and 4 bases, there was a span of 9 bases. The CDR3 protein is CASSPAGFGNTIYF. The CDR3 bases are TGTGCCAGCTCACCAGCAGGGTTCGGAAACACCATATATTTT.

This rearrangement joins TRBV18 to TRBJ1-2, with D perhaps TRBD1 (6 bases). Germline V gene sequence: CDR1 KGHSH, CDR2 LQKENI. V lost 3 bases and J lost 5, with 13 bases in between. The CDR3 has 14 residues. The CDR3 bases are TGTGCCAGCTCACCGGAACAGGGCTCATATGGCTACACCTTC. It encodes CASSPEQGSYGYTF.

V is TRBV27 and J is TRBJ1-5, with 7 bases that match TRBD1. Germline CDR1 MNHEY, CDR2 SMNVEV (reference sequence). This CDR3 region has 16 residues. V lost 0 bases to trimming and J lost 5 bases; unmatched junction nucleotides: 7. CDR3 nucleotide sequence: TGTGCCAGCAGTTTATCAAGGGCAGGGGGAGATCAGCCCCAGCATTTT. It encodes CASSLSRAGGDQPQHF.

CDR3 bases: TGTGCCAGCAGCTTGAGAAGTTCCCATCTGAACACTGAAGCTTTCTTT. Translated: CASSLRSSHLNTEAFF. The chain is built from TRBV7-2 and TRBJ1-1; D is unclear. CDR3 length equals 16 residues. Germline assignment: CDR1 SGHTA and CDR2 FQGNSA. Trimming left V 3 bases short and J 0 bases short, with 14 bases between.

The chain couples TRBV9 to TRBJ1-4, with 7 bases identical to TRBD1. Trimming at V came to 3 bases and at J to 7 bases, leaving 9 bases not matched to a gene. This CDR3 spans 15 amino acids. CDR1 and CDR2 from the germline V gene are SGDLS and YYNGEE. CDR3 sequence: CASSATGARGEKLFF. The CDR3, as DNA: TGTGCCAGCAGCGCCACAGGGGCACGGGGTGAAAAACTGTTTTTT.

This clone was seen once. This chain joins TRBV10-3 and TRBJ1-6, with 11 bases that match TRBD1. The CDR3 is 18 residues long. V lost 1 base and J lost 5; bases outside the gene matches: 7. The V gene's germline CDR1 is ENHRY and CDR2 SYGVKD. CDR3 bases: TGTGCCATCAGTGAGTTGAGGACAGGGGGCTCGAATAATTCACCCCTCCACTTT. Amino acids: CAISELRTGGSNNSPLHF.

The chain couples TRBV9 to TRBJ2-2, with D perhaps matching TRBD2 (5 bases). Germline V gives CDR1 SGDLS, CDR2 YYNGEE. The length of the CDR3 is 13 residues. Deletions cut 4 bases from V and 5 bases from J, with 9 bases between. CDR3: CASSRGLTGELFF. CDR3 DNA sequence: TGTGCCAGCAGCCGAGGGTTGACCGGGGAGCTGTTTTTT.

The chain carries TRBV7-3 and TRBJ2-1, with D perhaps TRBD1 (6 bases). CDR3 length: 15 amino acids. The V end lost 1 base, the J end lost 8 bases, and 15 bases lay between the germline ends. Germline V gene sequence: CDR1 SGHTA, CDR2 FQGTGA. CDR3 bases: TGTGCCAGCAGCTTAAGAGGGTCCAGGGGACATGAGCAGTTCTTC. Protein: CASSLRGSRGHEQFF.

This clone was found once. V usage is TRBV7-9 and J usage is TRBJ2-5; 10 bases are a match to TRBD2. The junction had 11 bases not matched to a gene; V was cut back by 3 bases and J by 1 base. Germline CDR1 reads SEHNR; CDR2 reads FQNEAQ (reference sequence). This CDR3 has 18 amino acids. This CDR3 is CASSFFVVAGGPQETQYF. The CDR3 DNA is TGTGCCAGCAGCTTTTTCGTTGTAGCGGGAGGCCCCCAAGAGACCCAGTACTTC.

The chain is built from TRBV7-8 and TRBJ1-1; D gene uncertain. V was trimmed by 4 bases and J by 4 bases, leaving 13 bases between them. The CDR3 contains 14 residues. Germline V gene data show CDR1 as SGHVS and CDR2 as FQNEAQ. This chain's CDR3 is CASSYPGIGTEAFF. The CDR3 DNA reads TGTGCCAGCAGCTACCCAGGTATCGGCACTGAAGCTTTCTTT.

The chain uses TRBV7-8 and TRBJ2-7; D gene uncertain. V was shortened by 6 bases and J by 3 bases, with 18 bases between the two germline ends. The CDR3 extends over 15 amino acids. Germline values: CDR1 SGHVS, CDR2 FQNEAQ. The CDR3 is CASRITGSLNYEQYF. CDR3 sequence (DNA): TGTGCCAGCAGAATAACCGGGTCCTTGAACTACGAGCAGTACTTC. Combining the CDR3 with reference TRBV7-8 and TRBJ2-7 gives the whole variable domain GAGVSQSPRYKVAKRGQDVALRCDPISGHVSLFWYQQALGQGPEFLTYFQNEAQLDKSGLPSDRFFAERPEGSVSTLKIQRTQQEDSAVYLCASRITGSLNYEQYFGPGTRLTVT.